The 18 T cell receptor beta chains reported below all come from one sample, sequenced in a study of identifying expanded T cells in peripheral blood. Sequencing used immunoSEQ multiplex PCR; TCRdb keeps in-frame clones, though not all of them. The sample lists tens of thousands of clones; 88% were seen once. Sequencing was carried out using blood. These TCRs come from a person between 18 and 75 years old in good health.

V is TRBV29-1 and J is TRBJ2-7; D tentatively reads TRBD1 or TRBD2 (5 bases each). V gave up 5 bases and J gave up 3 bases, with 11 bases separating them. Per germline, CDR1 SQVTM and CDR2 ANQGSEA. The CDR3 has 12 residues. CDR3 region: CSVWDGNYEQYF. The CDR3 DNA is TGCAGCGTTTGGGACGGGAACTACGAGCAGTACTTC.

The chain has TRBV15 and TRBJ2-1, with TRBD2 matching over 9 bases. Germline CDR1 LNHNV, CDR2 YYDKDF (reference sequence). The V gene end was trimmed by 5 bases and the J gene end by 8 bases; junction bases not matched to a gene: 7. The CDR3 extends over 14 amino acids. The CDR3 region is CATSRRGGGDEQFF. DNA of the CDR3: TGTGCCACCAGCCGGCGGGGGGGAGGGGATGAGCAGTTCTTC.

This chain connects TRBV2 to TRBJ2-5; possibly TRBD2 for D (5 bases). Germline CDR1 is SNHLY and CDR2 is FYNNEI. CDR3 size: 14 residues. The ends were cut back, 6 bases at V and 3 bases at J, with 14 bases in the middle. The CDR3 loop is CASSPVGAEETQYF. CDR3 nucleotides: TGTGCCAGCAGCCCCGTCGGAGCGGAAGAGACCCAGTACTTC.

The table lists this clone with a count of one. This chain uses TRBV21-1 with TRBJ2-6; TRBD2, the table's D call, lacks a check against the DNA. TRBV21-1 is termed a pseudogene. The CDR3 spans 13 residues. CDR3 nucleotides: TGTGCCAGCAGCAAAGGCCCAGAGAGGATGGAGTACTTC. Protein sequence: CASSKGPERMEYF.

In its sample, this clone was seen once. At one boundary the junction diverges from the germline segment, which might be a read error. This chain connects TRBV15 to TRBJ2-1, with 9 bases that match TRBD1. This CDR3 region has 18 residues. The germline V gene has CDR1 LNHNV and CDR2 YYDKDF (reference sequence). CDR3 sequence: CATSGDRDRATAYNEQFF. For the CDR3, the DNA is TGTGCCACCAGCGGAGATCGGGACAGGGCCACCGCCTACAATGAGCAGTTCTTC. Variable domain in full (rest from reference TRBV15 and TRBJ2-1): DAMVIQNPRYQVTQFGKPVTLSCSQTLNHNVMYWYQQKSSQAPKLLFHYYDKDFNNEADTPDNFQSRRPNTSFCFLDIRSPGLGDTAMYLCATSGDRDRATAYNEQFFGPGTRLTVL.

The rearrangement joins TRBV6-5 to TRBJ1-2; D may be TRBD1 (6 bases). There are 16 residues in the CDR3. V dropped 3 bases and J dropped 0 bases, with 14 bases sitting between them. Germline V lookup: CDR1 MNHEY, CDR2 SVGAGI. The CDR3 sequence: CASSYQGPKTNYGYTF. The CDR3 DNA is TGTGCCAGCAGTTATCAGGGGCCCAAAACTAACTATGGCTACACCTTC.

The CDR3 coding sequence is TGTGCCAGCAGATCTGGTCCGGGGACAGGGGGGAATCAGCCCCAGCATTTT. Encoded protein: CASRSGPGTGGNQPQHF. The genes are TRBV5-6 and TRBJ1-5; 11 positions match TRBD1. Per the germline V gene, CDR1 is SGHDT and CDR2 is YYEEEE. With 5 bases clipped from V and 4 bases from J, the junction kept 11 bases outside the gene matches. The CDR3 sequence is 17 residues long. The whole variable domain, filled in from reference TRBV5-6 and TRBJ1-5, reads DAGVTQSPTHLIKTRGQQVTLRCSPKSGHDTVSWYQQALGQGPQFIFQYYEEEERQRGNFPDRFSGHQFPNYSSELNVNALLLGDSALYLCASRSGPGTGGNQPQHFGDGTRLSIL.

The gene calls are TRBV4-1 and TRBJ1-2; D possibly corresponds to TRBD1 (5 bases). V was clipped by 4 bases and J by 5 bases, with 14 bases between them. From germline, CDR1 is MGHRA and CDR2 YSYEKL. CDR3 length equals 14 residues. CDR3 sequence: CASSPRDGTYGYTF. CDR3 bases: TGCGCCAGCAGCCCGAGGGACGGAACATATGGCTACACCTTC.

V and J are TRBV4-1 and TRBJ1-2; possible D gene TRBD1, 6 bases. Germline CDR1 and CDR2: MGHRA and YSYEKL. Trimming took off 3 bases at V and 0 bases at J, with 14 bases between the two ends. The CDR3 length is 16 residues. Here the CDR3 DNA reads TGCGCCAGCAGCCAGGACAGCCTATTAGCTAACTATGGCTACACCTTC. As protein: CASSQDSLLANYGYTF.

J is TRBJ2-5 and V is TRBV7-3; 8 bases align to TRBD2. The CDR3 contains 15 residues. Germline-derived CDR1 and CDR2 are SGHTA and FQGTGA. V gave up 4 bases and J gave up 5 bases; unmatched junction bases: 9. DNA of the CDR3: TGTGCCAGCAGCTCCGGAAGCGGGAGTTTTGAGACCCAGTACTTC. Translated, it gives CASSSGSGSFETQYF.

This sequence joins TRBV14 and TRBJ1-6; the match to TRBD1 covers 8 bases. With V trimmed by 6 bases and J by 3 bases, 4 bases remained unmatched. The CDR3 contains 15 residues. Germline V gene data show CDR1 as SGHDN and CDR2 as FVKESK. The CDR3 reads CASRRQGYYNSPLHF. CDR3 nucleotide sequence: TGTGCCAGCAGACGACAGGGGTACTATAATTCACCCCTCCACTTT. Based on the CDR3 plus reference TRBV14 and TRBJ1-6, the full variable domain is EAGVTQFPSHSVIEKGQTVTLRCDPISGHDNLYWYRRVMGKEIKFLLHFVKESKQDESGMPNNRFLAERTGGTYSTLKVQPAELEDSGVYFCASRRQGYYNSPLHFGNGTRLTVT.

This chain connects TRBV9 to TRBJ1-2, with 8 bases aligning to TRBD1. The germline gives CDR1 SGDLS, CDR2 YYNGEE. The CDR3 sequence is 14 residues long. The ends lost 4 bases at V and 6 bases at J; junction bases unmatched: 8. Here the CDR3 reads CASSSGQGSDGYTF. CDR3 coding DNA: TGTGCCAGCAGCTCCGGACAGGGTAGTGATGGCTACACCTTC. Complete variable domain (other parts from reference TRBV9 and TRBJ1-2): DSGVTQTPKHLITATGQRVTLRCSPRSGDLSVYWYQQSLDQGLQFLIQYYNGEERAKGNILERFSAQQFPDLHSELNLSSLELGDSALYFCASSSGQGSDGYTFGSGTRLTVV.

The chain links TRBV5-5 to TRBJ1-5, with D unclear. Germline CDR1 and CDR2: SGHKS and YYEKEE (reference sequence). V gave up 4 bases and J gave up 4 bases, with 12 bases separating them. This CDR3 comprises 14 residues. CDR3 residues: CASSPGLRNQPQHF. The CDR3 nucleotides are TGTGCCAGCAGCCCAGGTCTGAGGAATCAGCCCCAGCATTTT. Full variable domain (missing parts from reference TRBV5-5 and TRBJ1-5): DAGVTQSPTHLIKTRGQQVTLRCSPISGHKSVSWYQQVLGQGPQFIFQYYEKEERGRGNFPDRFSARQFPNYSSELNVNALLLGDSALYLCASSPGLRNQPQHFGDGTRLSIL.

In nucleotides, the CDR3 is TGTGCCAGCAGCTTGGAGGGACTCAGGAACACTGAAGCTTTCTTT. This encodes CASSLEGLRNTEAFF. This chain joins TRBV5-5 and TRBJ1-1, with D possibly being TRBD1 (5 bases). The CDR3 runs 15 residues. Germline assignment: CDR1 SGHKS and CDR2 YYEKEE (reference sequence). V was pared by 0 bases and J by 1 base, with 10 bases between.

The gene calls are TRBV6-6 and TRBJ2-7; a weak D match, TRBD2 (5 bases). The CDR3 has 16 amino acids. Trimming cost V 0 bases and J 0 bases, with 12 bases left between them. The germline gives CDR1 MNHNY, CDR2 SVGAGI (reference sequence). The CDR3 is CASSYSRGPHSYEQYF. The CDR3 bases are TGTGCCAGCAGTTACTCGAGAGGGCCCCACTCCTACGAGCAGTACTTC.

DNA for the CDR3: TGTGCCAGCAGCCCTCCCGCAGGGAGCGGCACTGAAGCTTTCTTT. Its translation: CASSPPAGSGTEAFF. The chain is built from TRBV28 and TRBJ1-1; perhaps TRBD1 as D (5 bases). Germline CDR1 MDHEN, CDR2 SYDVKM. This CDR3 comprises 15 residues. Trimming took 6 bases from V and 4 from J, leaving 18 bases between them.

This rearrangement joins TRBV10-1 to TRBJ1-5; D call uncertain. The CDR3 has 14 residues. The V end lost 0 bases, the J end lost 8 bases, and 11 bases lay between the germline ends. CDR1 is WNHNN, CDR2 SYGVQD, per germline (reference sequence). CDR3 sequence reads: CASSESARVKPQHF. For the CDR3, the DNA is TGCGCCAGCAGTGAGTCTGCGAGGGTGAAGCCCCAGCATTTT.

This chain connects TRBV2 to TRBJ1-1; the match to TRBD1 covers 8 bases. Trimming took 8 bases from V and 0 from J; bases not matched to a gene: 5. The CDR3 loop spans 14 amino acids. CDR1 is SNHLY, CDR2 FYNNEI, per germline. The chain's CDR3 is CASGDRGMNTEAFF. CDR3 coding DNA: TGTGCCAGCGGCGACAGGGGAATGAACACTGAAGCTTTCTTT.